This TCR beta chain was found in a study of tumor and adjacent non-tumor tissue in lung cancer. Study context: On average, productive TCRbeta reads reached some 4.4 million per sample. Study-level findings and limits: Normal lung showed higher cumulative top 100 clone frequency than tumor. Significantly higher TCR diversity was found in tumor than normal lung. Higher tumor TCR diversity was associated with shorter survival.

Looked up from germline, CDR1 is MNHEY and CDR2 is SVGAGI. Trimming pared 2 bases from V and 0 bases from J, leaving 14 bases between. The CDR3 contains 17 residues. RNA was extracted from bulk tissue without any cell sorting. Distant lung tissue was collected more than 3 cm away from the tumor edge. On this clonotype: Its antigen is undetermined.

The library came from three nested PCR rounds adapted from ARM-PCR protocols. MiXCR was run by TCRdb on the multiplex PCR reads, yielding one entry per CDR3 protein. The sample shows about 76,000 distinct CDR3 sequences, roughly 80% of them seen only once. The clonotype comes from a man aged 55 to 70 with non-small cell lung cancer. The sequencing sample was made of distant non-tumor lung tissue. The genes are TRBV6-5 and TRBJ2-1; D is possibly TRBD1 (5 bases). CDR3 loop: CASSYPYRPGSYNEQFF. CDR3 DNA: TGTGCCAGCAGTTACCCATACAGGCCGGGCTCCTACAATGAGCAGTTCTTC.